The 12 T cell receptor beta chains below all came from one sample that was sequenced in a study of blood T cell repertoires in COVID-19. This table comes from immunoSEQ multiplex PCR, and its TCRdb copy is limited to in-frame clones, with some not included. Of roughly 58,000 clones in the sample, about 80% were seen once. The source material was peripheral blood. These receptors were collected from a man in his fifties with active or convalescent COVID-19.

V gene TRBV30 combines with J gene TRBJ2-3, with TRBD2 as a possible D gene (6 bases). The germline V gene encodes CDR1 GTSNPN and CDR2 SVGIG (reference sequence). V dropped 2 bases and J dropped 3 bases, with 12 bases sitting between them. This CDR3 spans 14 amino acids. CDR3 bases: TGTGCCTGGAGTTGGAGGGCCGGGACAGATACGCAGTATTTT. This gives the protein CAWSWRAGTDTQYF.

The chain joins TRBV4-1 to TRBJ2-3; TRBD1 aligns across 8 bases. The CDR3 totals 14 residues. Germline CDR1 MGHRA, CDR2 YSYEKL. V was clipped by 5 bases and J by 4 bases; unmatched bases: 5. As DNA, the CDR3 is TGCGCCAGCAGCGAGACAGGGGAAGCAGATACGCAGTATTTT. Translation gives CASSETGEADTQYF.

This chain links TRBV11-2 with TRBJ2-3, with D perhaps TRBD2 (5 bases). CDR3 size: 15 residues. Trimming cost V 2 bases and J 2 bases, with 11 bases left between them. The germline CDR1 and CDR2 sequences are SGHAT and FQNNGV. The CDR3 loop is CASSLTGLYTDTQYF. The CDR3 nucleotides are TGTGCCAGCAGCTTAACCGGACTCTACACAGATACGCAGTATTTT. Full variable domain (remainder filled in from reference TRBV11-2 and TRBJ2-3): EAGVAQSPRYKIIEKRQSVAFWCNPISGHATLYWYQQILGQGPKLLIQFQNNGVVDDSQLPKDRFSAERLKGVDSTLKIQPAKLEDSAVYLCASSLTGLYTDTQYFGPGTRLTVL.

The chain has TRBV24-1 and TRBJ2-3; the match to TRBD1 covers 7 bases. The CDR3 consists of 16 residues. CDR1 KGHDR and CDR2 SFDVKD come from the germline V gene. With V trimmed by 0 bases and J by 1 base, 3 bases remained unmatched. CDR3 sequence reads: CATSDLAGTGTDTQYF. The CDR3, as DNA: TGTGCCACCAGTGATTTGGCCGGGACAGGCACAGATACGCAGTATTTT.

V usage is TRBV19 and J usage is TRBJ1-5, with D hard to call. CDR3 length: 14 amino acids. The germline gives CDR1 LNHDA, CDR2 SQIVND (reference sequence). Deletions cut 5 bases from V and 4 bases from J, with 12 bases between. CDR3 coding DNA: TGTGCCAGTAGTGAGACGGGTTTGAATCAGCCCCAGCATTTT. Protein: CASSETGLNQPQHF.

This clone was observed once. The V call is TRBV7-2, the J call TRBJ2-1; 7 nucleotides match TRBD2. The trim removed 4 bases at V and 4 bases at J, leaving 7 bases unmatched. The CDR3 extends over 15 amino acids. Germline V lookup: CDR1 SGHTA, CDR2 FQGNSA. The CDR3 region is CASSSSGTSYNEQFF. The DNA for the CDR3 is TGTGCCAGCAGCTCCAGCGGGACTTCTTACAATGAGCAGTTCTTC.

The V call is TRBV6-5, the J call TRBJ2-1; D remains unclear. The ends were cut back, 3 bases at V and 4 bases at J, with 7 bases in the middle. This CDR3 has 13 residues. The germline V gene has CDR1 MNHEY and CDR2 SVGAGI. The CDR3 loop is CASSYWPYNEQFF. In DNA form, the CDR3 reads TGTGCCAGCAGTTATTGGCCATACAATGAGCAGTTCTTC.

The chain employs TRBV11-1 and TRBJ2-7; a weak D match, TRBD1 (6 bases). CDR1 and CDR2 (germline): SGHAT, FQDESV (reference sequence). The ends were cut back, 5 bases at V and 3 bases at J, with 8 bases in the middle. The CDR3 spans 12 residues. This CDR3 reads CASSMDSYEQYF. The CDR3 bases are TGTGCCAGCAGCATGGACAGCTACGAGCAGTACTTC. The full variable domain, completed using reference TRBV11-1 and TRBJ2-7, is EAEVAQSPRYKITEKSQAVAFWCDPISGHATLYWYRQILGQGPELLVQFQDESVVDDSQLPKDRFSAERLKGVDSTLKIQPAELGDSAMYLCASSMDSYEQYFGPGTRLTVT.

This clone was found many times. V is TRBV5-6 and J is TRBJ2-7, with 9 bases matching TRBD1. This CDR3 region has 14 residues. The trim removed 5 bases at V and 3 bases at J, leaving 6 bases unmatched. In germline, CDR1 is SGHDT, CDR2 YYEEEE. CDR3 in DNA: TGTGCCAGCAGGCGGGACAGGGATTTCTACGAGCAGTACTTC. The encoded protein is CASRRDRDFYEQYF.

The V and J genes are TRBV30 and TRBJ2-1, with D tentatively TRBD1 (6 bases). V was clipped by 2 bases and J by 9 bases, with 17 bases between them. Germline assignment: CDR1 GTSNPN and CDR2 SVGIG (reference sequence). The CDR3 length is 14 residues. The CDR3 DNA reads as TGTGCCTGGAGTACAGGGACCGGCGTGGTTGAGCAGTTCTTC. Translating it yields CAWSTGTGVVEQFF.

This chain joins TRBV7-3 and TRBJ2-3, with TRBD1 matching 9 bases. The CDR3 has 15 amino acids. The V gene end was trimmed by 1 base and the J gene end by 5 bases; junction bases not matched to a gene: 4. Germline CDR1 reads SGHTA; CDR2 reads FQGTGA. Here the CDR3 DNA reads TGTGCCAGCAGCTTAAACAGGGGGCTTGGAGATACGCAGTATTTT. The encoded protein is CASSLNRGLGDTQYF.

V gene TRBV5-1 combines with J gene TRBJ1-6; tentatively, D is TRBD1 (6 bases). Germline V lookup: CDR1 SGHRS, CDR2 YFSETQ. The V and J ends lost 4 bases and 6 bases respectively, with 17 bases between them. This CDR3 is 16 amino acids long. The CDR3 here is CASSHSTDSRNSPLHF. CDR3 nucleotide sequence: TGCGCCAGCAGCCACTCGACGGACAGCCGTAATTCACCCCTCCACTTT.